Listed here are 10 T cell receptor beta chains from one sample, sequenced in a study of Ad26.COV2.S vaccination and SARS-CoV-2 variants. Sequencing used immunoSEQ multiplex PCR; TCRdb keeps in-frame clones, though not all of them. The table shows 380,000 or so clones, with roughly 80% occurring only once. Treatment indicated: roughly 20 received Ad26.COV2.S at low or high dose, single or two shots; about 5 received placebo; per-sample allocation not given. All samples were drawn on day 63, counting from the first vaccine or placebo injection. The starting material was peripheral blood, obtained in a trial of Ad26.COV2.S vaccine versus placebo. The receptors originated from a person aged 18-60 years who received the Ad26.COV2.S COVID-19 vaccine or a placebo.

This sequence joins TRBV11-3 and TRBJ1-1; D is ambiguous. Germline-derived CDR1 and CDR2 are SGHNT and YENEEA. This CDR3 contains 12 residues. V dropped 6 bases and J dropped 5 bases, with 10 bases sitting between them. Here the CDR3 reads CASSGGWTEAFF. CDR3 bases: TGTGCCAGCAGTGGAGGGTGGACTGAAGCTTTCTTT. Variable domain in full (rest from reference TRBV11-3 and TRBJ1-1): EAGVVQSPRYKIIEKKQPVAFWCNPISGHNTLYWYLQNLGQGPELLIRYENEEAVDDSQLPKDRFSAERLKGVDSTLKIQPAELGDSAVYLCASSGGWTEAFFGQGTRLTVV.

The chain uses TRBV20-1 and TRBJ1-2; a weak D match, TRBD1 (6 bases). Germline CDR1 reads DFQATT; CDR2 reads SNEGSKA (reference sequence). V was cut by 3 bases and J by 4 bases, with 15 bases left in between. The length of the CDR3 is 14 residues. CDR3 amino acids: CSASLGTGLYGYTF. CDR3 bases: TGCAGTGCTAGTCTGGGTACAGGGCTCTATGGCTACACCTTC.

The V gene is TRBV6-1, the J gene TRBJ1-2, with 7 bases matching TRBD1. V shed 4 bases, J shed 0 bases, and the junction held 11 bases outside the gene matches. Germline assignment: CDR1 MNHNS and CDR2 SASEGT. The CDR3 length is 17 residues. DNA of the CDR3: TGTGCCAGCAGTGGGGTGCGGGGACAGTATTCTAACTATGGCTACACCTTC. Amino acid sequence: CASSGVRGQYSNYGYTF.

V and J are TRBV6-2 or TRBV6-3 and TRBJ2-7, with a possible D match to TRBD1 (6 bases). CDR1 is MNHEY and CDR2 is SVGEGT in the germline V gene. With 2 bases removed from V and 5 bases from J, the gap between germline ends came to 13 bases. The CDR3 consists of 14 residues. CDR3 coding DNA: TGTGCCAGCAGTTACGTATCCGAGGGGGACGAGCAGTACTTC. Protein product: CASSYVSEGDEQYF.

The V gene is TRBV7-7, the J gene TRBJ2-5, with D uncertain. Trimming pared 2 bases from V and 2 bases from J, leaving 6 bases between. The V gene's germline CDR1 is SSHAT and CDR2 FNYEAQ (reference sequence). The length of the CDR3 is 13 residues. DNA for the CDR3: TGTGCCAGCAGCTTACTTCCTCAAGAGACCCAGTACTTC. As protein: CASSLLPQETQYF.

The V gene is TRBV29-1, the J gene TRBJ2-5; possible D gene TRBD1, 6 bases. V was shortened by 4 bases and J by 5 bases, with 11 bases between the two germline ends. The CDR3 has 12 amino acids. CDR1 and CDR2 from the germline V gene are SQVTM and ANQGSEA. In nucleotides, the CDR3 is TGCAGCGTTGTTGCCCAGGGGGAGACCCAGTACTTC. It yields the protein CSVVAQGETQYF.

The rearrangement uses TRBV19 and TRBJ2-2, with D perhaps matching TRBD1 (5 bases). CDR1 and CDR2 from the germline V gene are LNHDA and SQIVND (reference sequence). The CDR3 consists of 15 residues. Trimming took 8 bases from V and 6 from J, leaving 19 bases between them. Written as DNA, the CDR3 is TGTGCCAGTGGGCCTCAGGGCCTCGGGTCCGGGGAGCTGTTTTTT. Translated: CASGPQGLGSGELFF.

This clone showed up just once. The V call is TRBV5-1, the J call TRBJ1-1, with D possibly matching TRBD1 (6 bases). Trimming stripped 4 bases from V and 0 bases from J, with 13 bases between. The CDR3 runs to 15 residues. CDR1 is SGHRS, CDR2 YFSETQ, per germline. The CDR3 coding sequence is TGCGCCAGCAGCCTCTCAGGACAGTTGAACACTGAAGCTTTCTTT. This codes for CASSLSGQLNTEAFF. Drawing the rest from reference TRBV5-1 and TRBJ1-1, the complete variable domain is KAGVTQTPRYLIKTRGQQVTLSCSPISGHRSVSWYQQTPGQGLQFLFEYFSETQRNKGNFPGRFSGRQFSNSRSEMNVSTLELGDSALYLCASSLSGQLNTEAFFGQGTRLTVV.

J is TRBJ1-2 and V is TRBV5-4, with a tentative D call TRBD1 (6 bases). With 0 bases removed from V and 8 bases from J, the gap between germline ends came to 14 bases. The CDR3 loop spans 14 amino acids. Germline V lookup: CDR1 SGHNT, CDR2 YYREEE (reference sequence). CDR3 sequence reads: CASSLDRQASGYTF. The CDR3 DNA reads TGTGCCAGCAGCTTGGATCGACAGGCGTCCGGCTACACCTTC.

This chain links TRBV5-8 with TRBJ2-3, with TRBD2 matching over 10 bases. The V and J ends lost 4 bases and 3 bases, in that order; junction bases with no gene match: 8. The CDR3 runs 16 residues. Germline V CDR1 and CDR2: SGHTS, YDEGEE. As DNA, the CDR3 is TGTGCCAGCAGCCTTTATAGCGGGGGGATGACAGATACGCAGTATTTT. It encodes CASSLYSGGMTDTQYF.